This TCR beta chain was documented in a study of blood T cells in healthy people across ages. Study details: About one barcoded TCR beta cDNA was captured per two T cells.

Whole-study results and caveats: It was not possible, with unsorted PBMCs, to conclusively compare naive and antigen-experienced cells.

The V end lost 1 base, the J end lost 6 bases, and 10 bases lay between the germline ends. The germline gives CDR1 SGHNT, CDR2 YENEEA. CDR3 length equals 14 residues. The authors ran a second PCR of about 6 to 11 cycles using a sample-barcoded 5' primer and a J-beta primer mix. TCRdb called the 5' RACE reads again in MiXCR, with one record for every CDR3 protein. The sample has around 970,000 distinct CDR3 sequences, roughly 47% seen once. This clonotype was counted a few times. Its antigen is undetermined. Per-sample PBMC isolation yielded at least 6.5 million cells. This receptor was obtained from a woman between 55 and 75 years old in good health. The sequenced sample was blood. V and J are TRBV11-3 and TRBJ2-1; no reliable D call. The CDR3 DNA is TGTGCCAGCAGCTTAGGCCGGTGGGGCAATGAGCAGTTCTTC. Residues: CASSLGRWGNEQFF.